This is a list of T cell receptor beta chains from one sample in a study of CD8 T cells in Susac syndrome. TCRdb recomputed calls from the immunoSEQ multiplex PCR reads with MiXCR, one row per CDR3 protein. Of 150,000 to 200,000 distinct CDR3 sequences listed, around 94% are singletons. The source material was CD4+ T cells from PBMCs. These receptors came from a human donor with multiple sclerosis. CDR3s include the opening cysteine and the closing phenylalanine or tryptophan. The D gene is left open where the match is weak. Size values are once, few and many counts, or a class for expanded clones, and some rows have none.

D: NA; V: TRBV7-9; J: TRBJ2-5; size: NA; CDR3: CASSLMAVQETQYF; DNA: TGTGCCAGCAGCTTGATGGCGGTACAAGAGACCCAGTACTTC
D: TRBD1; V: TRBV5-1; J: TRBJ2-7; size: NA; CDR3: CASSVQGDTYEQYF; DNA: TGCGCCAGCAGCGTTCAGGGGGACACGTACGAGCAGTACTTC
D: NA; V: TRBV9; J: TRBJ2-1; size: NA; CDR3: CASSVDRREGYNEQFF; DNA: TGTGCCAGCAGCGTAGACCGCCGGGAAGGTTACAATGAGCAGTTCTTC
D: TRBD1; V: TRBV19; J: TRBJ2-6; size: once; CDR3: CASSATGTGSGANVLTF; DNA: TGTGCCAGTAGTGCGACCGGGACAGGGTCTGGGGCCAACGTCCTGACTTTC
D: NA; V: TRBV3-1; J: TRBJ1-5; size: NA; CDR3: CASSQEQGRPQHF; DNA: TGTGCCAGCAGCCAAGAGCAGGGCCGGCCCCAGCATTTT
D: TRBD2; V: TRBV6-5; J: TRBJ2-2; size: NA; CDR3: CASSYRASGNTGELFF; DNA: TGTGCCAGCAGTTACAGGGCTAGCGGGAACACCGGGGAGCTGTTTTTT
D: NA; V: TRBV5-5; J: TRBJ1-1; size: NA; CDR3: CASSPQRTEAFF; DNA: TGTGCCAGCAGCCCACAGCGCACTGAAGCTTTCTTT
D: NA; V: TRBV5-1; J: TRBJ2-5; size: NA; CDR3: CASRDSETQYF; DNA: TGCGCCAGCAGGGACTCGGAGACCCAGTACTTC
D: NA; V: TRBV29-1; J: TRBJ1-1; size: NA; CDR3: CSAGQLNTEAFF; DNA: TGCAGCGCAGGACAGTTGAACACTGAAGCTTTCTTT
D: NA; V: TRBV12-3/TRBV12-4; J: TRBJ2-7; size: NA; CDR3: CASSQLTGHLREQYF; DNA: TGTGCCAGCAGTCAACTAACAGGCCATCTACGAGAGCAGTACTTC
D: TRBD1; V: TRBV29-1; J: TRBJ1-2; size: NA; CDR3: CSVRTGGVYGYTF; DNA: TGCAGCGTACGGACAGGGGGTGTATATGGCTACACCTTC
D: TRBD2; V: TRBV18; J: TRBJ2-1; size: NA; CDR3: CASSSLAGASGMWFF; DNA: TGTGCCAGCTCATCCCTAGCGGGAGCGTCCGGGATGTGGTTCTTC